The 20 T cell receptor beta chains presented below share a single source sample, sequenced in a study of blood T cell repertoires in COVID-19. TCRdb's copy holds only in-frame clones and misses some; the assay was immunoSEQ multiplex PCR. Of approximately 180,000 clones listed, 85% to 90% were seen once; the top ten hold approximately 4.4%. The sequenced material came from peripheral blood. The source of these receptors is a human donor in a cohort sampled during active COVID-19.

The chain has TRBV7-2 and TRBJ1-1, with 7 bases matching TRBD1. V was clipped by 4 bases and J by 5 bases; unmatched bases: 7. Germline CDR1 is SGHTA and CDR2 is FQGNSA. The CDR3 spans 14 residues. CDR3 amino acids: CASSSQGGRTEAFF. The CDR3 DNA is TGTGCCAGCAGCTCTCAAGGGGGCAGGACTGAAGCTTTCTTT.

This chain uses TRBV5-4 with TRBJ1-2; 7 bases are shared with TRBD1. CDR3 size: 15 residues. The V and J ends lost 1 base and 7 bases, in that order; junction bases with no gene match: 10. CDR1 is SGHNT, CDR2 YYREEE, per germline (reference sequence). In nucleotides, the CDR3 is TGTGCCAGCAGCTTGACACACGGACAGGCGGGTGGCTACACCTTC. It specifies CASSLTHGQAGGYTF. Full variable domain (missing parts from reference TRBV5-4 and TRBJ1-2): ETGVTQSPTHLIKTRGQQVTLRCSSQSGHNTVSWYQQALGQGPQFIFQYYREEENGRGNFPPRFSGLQFPNYSSELNVNALELDDSALYLCASSLTHGQAGGYTFGSGTRLTVV.

The rearrangement uses TRBV5-4 and TRBJ2-6, with D maybe TRBD1 (5 bases). Germline V gives CDR1 SGHNT, CDR2 YYREEE (reference sequence). The CDR3 sequence is 17 residues long. Deletions cut 0 bases from V and 0 bases from J, with 10 bases between. CDR3 amino acids: CASSLGQPGSGANVLTF. The CDR3 DNA reads TGTGCCAGCAGCTTGGGACAGCCGGGCTCTGGGGCCAACGTCCTGACTTTC.

This chain uses TRBV21-1 with TRBJ2-1; the DNA was not compared with TRBD1, the D call given in the table. TRBV21-1 is reported as a pseudogene. The CDR3 runs 15 residues. CDR3 sequence: CASQRGTGTTSDGFF. The CDR3 nucleotides read TGTGCCAGCCAAAGGGGGACAGGGACGACTAGCGACGGGTTCTTC.

This clone was picked up one time. The V and J genes are TRBV12-3 or TRBV12-4 and TRBJ1-5; 7 bases match TRBD1. V gave up 7 bases and J gave up 5 bases; unmatched junction bases: 5. This CDR3 is 13 amino acids long. Written as DNA, the CDR3 is TGTGCCAGCACCGTCAGGGGGGATCAGCCCCAGCATTTT. This encodes CASTVRGDQPQHF.

This clone has just one count. This chain joins TRBV2 and TRBJ1-2; TRBD1 matches 9 bases. V was clipped by 6 bases and J by 2 bases; unmatched bases: 4. Germline CDR1 SNHLY, CDR2 FYNNEI. The length of the CDR3 is 14 residues. The CDR3 DNA sequence: TGTGCCAGCAGGGGGGGACAGGGAAACTATGGCTACACCTTC. Protein sequence: CASRGGQGNYGYTF.

The V gene is TRBV7-9, the J gene TRBJ1-2, with D possibly matching TRBD1 (6 bases). The ends were cut back, 10 bases at V and 5 bases at J, with 20 bases in the middle. The CDR3 is made up of 14 amino acids. CDR1 is SEHNR, CDR2 FQNEAQ, per germline (reference sequence). The CDR3 DNA follows: TGTGCCACCTATGGGGGGGCTTTGGGGTATGGCTACACCTTC. Protein sequence: CATYGGALGYGYTF.

V is TRBV10-1 and J is TRBJ2-3; D gene unclear. Germline CDR1 WNHNN, CDR2 SYGVQD (reference sequence). V lost 1 base and J 3 bases, leaving 8 bases between the germline ends. The CDR3 is 14 amino acids. This CDR3 reads CASSEYRSTDTQYF. The DNA for the CDR3 is TGCGCCAGCAGTGAGTACAGAAGTACAGATACGCAGTATTTT.

The chain couples TRBV10-3 to TRBJ2-7; 7 nucleotides align to TRBD1. This CDR3 spans 13 amino acids. J lost 6 bases, V lost 6 bases, and 8 bases had no gene match. In germline, CDR1 is ENHRY, CDR2 SYGVKD. The CDR3 coding sequence is TGTGCCATCAGGGCCGGGACAGTCCGCGAGCAGTACTTC. Residues: CAIRAGTVREQYF.

A few counts support this clone. The chain uses TRBV10-2 and TRBJ2-2; 7 nucleotides match TRBD2. This CDR3 has 14 residues. V was clipped by 8 bases and J by 0 bases; unmatched bases: 3. Germline V gives CDR1 WSHSY, CDR2 SAAADI. The CDR3 region is CASLGLANTGELFF. In nucleotides, the CDR3 is TGCGCCAGCCTAGGACTAGCGAACACCGGGGAGCTGTTTTTT.

The chain's CDR3 is CASSQVDRGYGYTF. Here the CDR3 DNA reads TGTGCCAGCAGCCAAGTGGACAGGGGCTATGGCTACACCTTC. The chain is built from TRBV3-1 (or the pseudogene TRBV3-2) and TRBJ1-2; TRBD1 matches 9 bases. CDR3 length: 14 amino acids. The junction had 1 base not matched to a gene; V was cut back by 1 base and J by 4 bases. Germline lookup yields CDR1 LGHDT and CDR2 YNNKEL (reference sequence).

V gene TRBV7-9 combines with J gene TRBJ2-7; 9 bases align to TRBD1. Germline V gene sequence: CDR1 SEHNR, CDR2 FQNEAQ (reference sequence). J was trimmed by 6 bases and V by 2 bases; bases with no gene match: 8. The CDR3 runs to 15 residues. CDR3 region: CASSLRGTGNGEQYF. The CDR3 DNA follows: TGTGCCAGCAGCTTAAGGGGGACAGGGAACGGCGAGCAGTACTTC. The whole variable domain, filled in from reference TRBV7-9 and TRBJ2-7, reads DTGVSQNPRHKITKRGQNVTFRCDPISEHNRLYWYRQTLGQGPEFLTYFQNEAQLEKSRLLSDRFSAERPKGSFSTLEIQRTEQGDSAMYLCASSLRGTGNGEQYFGPGTRLTVT.

This chain links TRBV30 with TRBJ2-6; D ambiguous. Germline CDR1 GTSNPN, CDR2 SVGIG (reference sequence). The CDR3 has 13 amino acids. V lost 4 bases to trimming and J lost 1 base, with 5 bases between them. CDR3 nucleotides: TGTGCCTGGACTCTTTCTGGGGCCAACGTCCTGACTTTC. This translates into CAWTLSGANVLTF.

As for this clone: Other DNA variants within this sample encode the same CDR3. This rearrangement joins TRBV20-1 to TRBJ2-7; TRBD2 is a possible D gene (5 bases). Trimming cost V 3 bases and J 3 bases, with 9 bases left between them. This CDR3 contains 12 residues. Germline V lookup: CDR1 DFQATT, CDR2 SNEGSKA (reference sequence). CDR3 DNA: TGCAGTGCTAGTGATCGGGGCTACGAGCAGTACTTC. Translated, it gives CSASDRGYEQYF.

The chain has TRBV7-9 and TRBJ2-1; TRBD2 matches at 8 bases. V gave up 3 bases and J gave up 6 bases; unmatched junction bases: 10. The CDR3 length is 16 residues. The germline V gene encodes CDR1 SEHNR and CDR2 FQNEAQ (reference sequence). CDR3 in DNA: TGTGCCAGCAGCTTTGGACCCGGGACTAGATCCAATGAGCAGTTCTTC. It translates to CASSFGPGTRSNEQFF.

This clone has just one count. The chain couples TRBV6-5 to TRBJ2-2; D perhaps matches TRBD2 (5 bases). From germline, CDR1 is MNHEY and CDR2 SVGAGI. V was cut by 7 bases and J by 7 bases, with 19 bases left in between. The CDR3 has 15 amino acids. CDR3 residues: CASTGVGEGLGELFF. The CDR3 coding sequence is TGTGCCAGCACTGGAGTGGGAGAGGGCCTCGGGGAGCTGTTTTTT.

This clone was detected once. The V call is TRBV7-9, the J call TRBJ1-2, with D unresolved. CDR3 length: 14 residues. Germline V gives CDR1 SEHNR, CDR2 FQNEAQ (reference sequence). V was cut by 3 bases and J by 3 bases, with 11 bases left in between. The CDR3 coding sequence is TGTGCCAGCAGCTTTTTTTCCAATGACTATGGCTACACCTTC. Residues: CASSFFSNDYGYTF.

The genes are TRBV6-2 or TRBV6-3 and TRBJ2-7; 7 bases agree with TRBD1. Germline V gene lookup returns CDR1 MNHEY and CDR2 SVGEGT. The CDR3 sequence is 13 residues long. V lost 6 bases, J lost 4 bases, and 6 bases stayed unmatched. The CDR3 sequence: CASSRQGFYEQYF. For the CDR3, the DNA is TGTGCCAGCAGCAGACAGGGTTTTTACGAGCAGTACTTC.

The table lists this clone with a count of one. The chain employs TRBV30 and TRBJ1-1, with 7 positions matching TRBD1. V was pared by 5 bases and J by 4 bases, with 7 bases of the junction left unmatched. The CDR3 is 13 residues long. Germline V gene sequence: CDR1 GTSNPN, CDR2 SVGIG (reference sequence). For the CDR3, the DNA is TGTGCCTGGTCACAGGGGTTAGGCACTGAAGCTTTCTTT. Translating gives CAWSQGLGTEAFF.

The chain joins TRBV27 to TRBJ1-5, with a tentative D call TRBD1 (5 bases). V lost 1 base and J 7 bases, leaving 20 bases between the germline ends. Germline CDR1 and CDR2: MNHEY and SMNVEV (reference sequence). CDR3 length: 17 residues. This CDR3 is CASSLLWQGDGGQPQHF. CDR3 nucleotide sequence: TGTGCCAGCAGTTTATTATGGCAGGGCGACGGCGGACAGCCCCAGCATTTT.